The 10 T cell receptor beta chains listed next were all sequenced from one sample in a study of neurological immune-mediated disorders. TCRdb ran MiXCR on the 5' RACE reads and lists one entry per CDR3 protein. Here the sample spans approximately 65,000 distinct CDR3 sequences, roughly 3.7% being singletons. Material for sequencing was PBMCs. The receptors stem from a man aged 50 to 59 with multiple sclerosis.

The rearrangement uses TRBV20-1 and TRBJ2-5; 8 bases are shared with TRBD2. CDR1 and CDR2 (germline): DFQATT, SNEGSKA (reference sequence). The CDR3 covers 14 residues. The J segment lost 5 bases and the V segment lost 3 bases, leaving 8 bases of the junction unmatched. The CDR3, as DNA: TGCAGTGCTAGCAGACCGGCGGGGGGTGAGACCCAGTACTTC. Translated: CSASRPAGGETQYF.

This clonotype was observed at least ten times. J is TRBJ2-1 and V is TRBV29-1; weak D call: TRBD1 (8 bases). Trimming pared 5 bases from V and 2 bases from J, leaving 16 bases between. Germline CDR1 and CDR2: SQVTM and ANQGSEA. The CDR3 runs to 15 residues. Written as DNA, the CDR3 is TGCAGCGTTCCGGGGGGCAGGGGGCCCTACAATGAGCAGTTCTTC. Its translation: CSVPGGRGPYNEQFF.

In its sample, this clonotype was seen many times. The chain combines TRBV5-1 with TRBJ2-1; 8 bases align to TRBD1. V shed 4 bases, J shed 6 bases, and the junction held 9 bases outside the gene matches. Germline lookup yields CDR1 SGHRS and CDR2 YFSETQ. The CDR3 is 15 amino acids. The CDR3 sequence is CASSQRQGILNEQFF. CDR3 sequence (DNA): TGCGCCAGCAGCCAAAGACAGGGGATCCTCAATGAGCAGTTCTTC.

This clonotype was found many times. This sequence joins TRBV4-3 and TRBJ1-1, with 8 bases identical to TRBD1. CDR3 size: 14 residues. J was trimmed by 1 base and V by 5 bases; bases with no gene match: 3. CDR1 is LGHNA and CDR2 is YSLEER in the germline V gene. CDR3 nucleotide sequence: TGCGCCAGCAGCTCCGGACAGGGGAACACTGAAGCTTTCTTT. It specifies CASSSGQGNTEAFF.

The CDR3 loop reads CASSLVETGDTQYF. CDR3 bases: TGTGCCAGCAGCTTAGTGGAGACGGGGGATACGCAGTATTTT. The chain employs TRBV13 and TRBJ2-3; D perhaps matches TRBD2 (5 bases). Germline values: CDR1 PRHDT, CDR2 FYEKMQ (reference sequence). The CDR3 sequence is 14 residues long. V gave up 1 base and J gave up 6 bases, with 11 bases separating them. Based on the CDR3 plus reference TRBV13 and TRBJ2-3, the full variable domain is AAGVIQSPRHLIKEKRETATLKCYPIPRHDTVYWYQQGPGQDPQFLISFYEKMQSDKGSIPDRFSAQQFSDYHSELNMSSLELGDSALYFCASSLVETGDTQYFGPGTRLTVL.

This clonotype has ten or more counts. This sequence joins TRBV5-5 and TRBJ1-2; D is possibly TRBD1 (5 bases). The CDR3 runs 15 residues. Deletions cut 4 bases from V and 5 bases from J, with 18 bases between. Germline V gene sequence: CDR1 SGHKS, CDR2 YYEKEE (reference sequence). The CDR3 sequence is CASSQGLGIRYGYTF. DNA for the CDR3: TGTGCCAGCAGCCAGGGCCTGGGGATCCGTTATGGCTACACCTTC. The whole variable domain, filled in from reference TRBV5-5 and TRBJ1-2, reads DAGVTQSPTHLIKTRGQQVTLRCSPISGHKSVSWYQQVLGQGPQFIFQYYEKEERGRGNFPDRFSARQFPNYSSELNVNALLLGDSALYLCASSQGLGIRYGYTFGSGTRLTVV.

This clonotype has at least ten counts. The V call is TRBV5-6, the J call TRBJ1-2; TRBD1 might be the D (6 bases). The CDR3 is made up of 13 amino acids. Trimming cost V 3 bases and J 3 bases, with 9 bases left between them. Germline assignment: CDR1 SGHDT and CDR2 YYEEEE. The CDR3 loop reads CASSSQGDYGYTF. In DNA, the CDR3 is TGTGCCAGCAGCTCACAGGGAGACTATGGCTACACCTTC.

This clonotype was observed at least ten times. The chain joins TRBV5-1 to TRBJ2-3; 8 positions agree with TRBD2. V trimming: 2 bases; J trimming: 4 bases; junction bases outside the gene matches: 15. CDR3 length: 18 amino acids. Germline values: CDR1 SGHRS, CDR2 YFSETQ. The CDR3 DNA reads as TGCGCCAGCAGCTTTGGAGAGCGGGGGCCTCGAATCGCAGATACGCAGTATTTT. It translates to CASSFGERGPRIADTQYF.

There are many counts of this clonotype. The genes are TRBV5-5 and TRBJ1-2, with D hard to call. CDR3 length: 14 residues. Germline lookup yields CDR1 SGHKS and CDR2 YYEKEE (reference sequence). The germline V and J ends were trimmed by 0 bases and 4 bases, with 10 bases remaining between them. The CDR3 is CASSLGTQAYGYTF. The DNA of the CDR3 is TGTGCCAGCAGCTTGGGGACCCAGGCCTATGGCTACACCTTC.

This clonotype was detected ten times or more. The CDR3 region has the DNA TGCGCCAGCAGCTTGGGGGGCGATAGCAATCAGCCCCAGCATTTT. It yields the protein CASSLGGDSNQPQHF. The genes are TRBV5-1 and TRBJ1-5; D is possibly TRBD1 (5 bases). V was clipped by 0 bases and J by 0 bases, with 7 bases between them. The V gene's germline CDR1 is SGHRS and CDR2 YFSETQ. This CDR3 is 15 amino acids long.